The clone carrying this T cell receptor (beta chain) has only a few counts. The target antigen is unknown. These data originate in a study of molecular identifiers for immune sequencing clone quantification. The CDR3 loop spans 15 amino acids. Germline V gene data show CDR1 as GTSNPN and CDR2 as SVGIG (reference sequence). With 0 bases clipped from V and 4 bases from J, the junction kept 6 bases outside the gene matches. Study-wide findings and caveats: Investigators reportedly could detect spiked Jurkat TCR RNA from one cell among over 750,000 naive cells. Clones that had above 20 RNA copies took up over 98% of effector molecules but under 1% in naive cells.

In preparing bulk TCR libraries, previously described methods and listed TCR primers were used. TCRdb used MiXCR to reprocess the PCR reads, holding one entry per CDR3 protein. The profile shows 300,000 to 400,000 distinct CDR3 sequences, 20% to 25% of them singletons. Sequencing was performed on naive CD8+ T cells from blood, with Jurkat cell RNA spiked in. Sample subset: FACS-sorted CD8+CD4-CCR7+CD45RA+ naive T cells. The chain couples TRBV30 to TRBJ2-7; 10 bases are shared with TRBD1. The origin of this receptor is a human donor in good health. Some libraries in this study had Jurkat cell RNA spiked in. The CDR3 spells CAWSVLGTGVYEQYF. The CDR3 nucleotides are TGTGCCTGGAGTGTACTAGGGACAGGGGTTTACGAGCAGTACTTC.